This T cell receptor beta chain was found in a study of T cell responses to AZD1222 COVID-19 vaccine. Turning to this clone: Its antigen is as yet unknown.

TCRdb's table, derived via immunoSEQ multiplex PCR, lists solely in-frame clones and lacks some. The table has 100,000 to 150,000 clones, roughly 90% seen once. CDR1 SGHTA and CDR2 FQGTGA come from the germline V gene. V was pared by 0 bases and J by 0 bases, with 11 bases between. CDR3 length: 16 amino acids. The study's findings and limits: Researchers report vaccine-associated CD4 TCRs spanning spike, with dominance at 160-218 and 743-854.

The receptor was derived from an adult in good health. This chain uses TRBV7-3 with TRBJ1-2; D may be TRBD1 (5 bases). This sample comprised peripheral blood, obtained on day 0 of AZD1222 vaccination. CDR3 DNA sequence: TGTGCCAGCAGCTTAACGTTAACAGGTACTAACTATGGCTACACCTTC. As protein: CASSLTLTGTNYGYTF.